The rows below give T cell receptor beta chains drawn from one sample of a study of T cell responses to AZD1222 COVID-19 vaccine. Using immunoSEQ multiplex PCR, the repertoire was profiled, and TCRdb retains in-frame clones only, with some absent. The table shows fewer than 130,000 clones, with around 94% occurring only once. The sample in question was peripheral blood, obtained on day 0 of AZD1222 vaccination. These receptors all stem from an adult in good health. Both conserved end residues are part of each CDR3. D genes are given only for firm matches. Where a row states a size, it is once, few, many or the class of an expanded clone; other rows omit it.

TRBJ1-3 - TRBV5-1 - TGCGCCAGCAGCTTGGCGGGGAACTCTGGAAACACCATATATTTT CASSLAGNSGNTIYF
TRBJ1-1 TRBD1 TRBV6-5 - TGTGCCAGCAGGAACAGGGGGGGGACTGAAGCTTTCTTT CASRNRGGTEAFF
TRBJ1-1 - TRBV29-1 - TGCAGCGTTGAAGTAGGGGCCAGCCCTGAAGCTTTCTTT CSVEVGASPEAFF
TRBJ2-7 TRBD2 TRBV11-2 - TGTGCCAGCAGCTTAGATCGAGCGGGAACACTCTACGAGCAGTACTTC CASSLDRAGTLYEQYF
TRBJ1-1 TRBD1 TRBV20-1 once TGCAGTGCTAGTTGGACAGGGATGAACACTGAAGCTTTCTTT CSASWTGMNTEAFF
TRBJ1-1 - TRBV3-1/TRBV3-2 - TGTGCCAGCAGCCCAACCAGATGGGACACTGAAGCTTTCTTT CASSPTRWDTEAFF
TRBJ1-5 TRBD1 TRBV6-1 few TGTGCCAGCAGTGTAGGACAGGTACTTAGCAATCAGCCCCAGCATTTT CASSVGQVLSNQPQHF
TRBJ2-2 - TRBV5-1 - TGCGCCAGCAGCTTGGAACCTCGTAGGGCCGGGGAGCTGTTTTTT CASSLEPRRAGELFF
TRBJ1-4 - TRBV28 - TGTGCCAGCTGGGCAGGGGCTACTAATGAAAAACTGTTTTTT CASWAGATNEKLFF
TRBJ1-2 TRBD1 TRBV28 - TGTGCCAGCAGCCCCAGGGGGCCCTCGGCTGGCTACACCTTC CASSPRGPSAGYTF
TRBJ1-6 - TRBV6-5 - TGTGCCAGCACCTCGGGCGTCTATAATTCACCCCTCCACTTT CASTSGVYNSPLHF
TRBJ1-1 - TRBV7-8 - TGTGCCAGCAGCTTATCCCAGGGATTGAACACTGAAGCTTTCTTT CASSLSQGLNTEAFF
TRBJ1-4 - TRBV6-6 - TGTGCCAGCAGTTACCGGGACACAGGAGGGAAACTGTTTTTT CASSYRDTGGKLFF
TRBJ1-2 - TRBV6-5 - TGTGCCAGCAGTTACCGGGACGGAAATTCTAACTATGGCTACACCTTC CASSYRDGNSNYGYTF
TRBJ1-3 TRBD1 TRBV7-6 - TGTGCCAGCAGCCACCCCGGTGTCAGGGGGAAAAGAAACACCATATATTTT CASSHPGVRGKRNTIYF
TRBJ2-7 - TRBV5-1 - TGCGCCAGCAGCCCAGAAGAGCCGGGCCCGAGGCGGGAGCAGTACTTC CASSPEEPGPRREQYF
TRBJ2-5 - TRBV24-1 - TGTGCCACCAGTGATTTGCGAAGGGTGCCAGAGACCCAGTACTTC CATSDLRRVPETQYF
TRBJ1-5 - TRBV7-2 - TGTGCCAGCAGTCAAGAGCGAACAGGTCAGCCCCAGCATTTT CASSQERTGQPQHF
TRBJ1-1 - TRBV2 - TGTGCCAGCCAGCGGCAGCTCATGAACACTGAAGCTTTCTTT CASQRQLMNTEAFF
TRBJ1-2 - TRBV19 - TGTGCCAGTAGTTCAGGGGTCTCTGGCTACACCTTC CASSSGVSGYTF
TRBJ1-1 - TRBV9 - TGTGCCAGCAGCGTAGGCCGGTTGACTGAAGCTTTCTTT CASSVGRLTEAFF
TRBJ2-3 TRBD2 TRBV2 - TGTGCCAGCAGTGAAGCGTGGCGGGAGGGCACAGATACGCAGTATTTT CASSEAWREGTDTQYF
TRBJ1-1 - TRBV7-2 - TGTGCCAGCAGCTCCTCAGCGCTCCGTATCATGAACACTGAAGCTTTCTTT CASSSSALRIMNTEAFF
TRBJ1-6 - TRBV2 - TGTGCCAGCCAGGAGCCCTTAAATATTTCACCCCTCCACTTT CASQEPLNISPLHF
TRBJ1-4 TRBD1 TRBV6-5 - TGTGCCAGCAGTAGACAGGGTGAAAAACTGTTTTTT CASSRQGEKLFF
TRBJ2-3 - TRBV3-1/TRBV3-2 once TGTGCCAGCAGCCAAAGAACGACAGGCCTGGGCACAGATACGCAGTATTTT CASSQRTTGLGTDTQYF
TRBJ2-4 - TRBV2 - TGTGCCAGCAGCATGAAAAACATTCAGTACTTC CASSMKNIQYF
TRBJ1-5 - TRBV4-1 - TGCGCCAGCAGCCAAGACCACAGGAATCAGCCCCAGCATTTT CASSQDHRNQPQHF
TRBJ2-4 - TRBV14 - TGTGCCAGCAGCCAGTCCGCGGGGCGGGGGCCCTTAGCCAAAAACATTCAGTACTTC CASSQSAGRGPLAKNIQYF
TRBJ1-1 - TRBV3-1/TRBV3-2 - TGTGCCAGCAGCCAAGACCGACGAGCCTCCCCCAACACTGAAGCTTTCTTT CASSQDRRASPNTEAFF
TRBJ2-3 - TRBV9 - TGTGCCAGCAGCGTAGGGGGGCCGGGAGATACGCAGTATTTT CASSVGGPGDTQYF
TRBJ2-3 TRBD2 TRBV4-1 - TGCGCCAGCAGAGGGACTAGCGGGGCCACCCAAACGCAGTATTTT CASRGTSGATQTQYF